The T cell receptor (beta chain) under discussion was sequenced for a study of identical twins. About this clonotype itself: What it binds is not known.

Study-wide results and caveats: The study based its conclusions on cross-sectional statistical analysis and did not follow the same donors.

This CDR3 region has 13 residues. Germline lookup yields CDR1 MGHRA and CDR2 YSYEKL. V gave up 1 base and J gave up 6 bases, with 4 bases separating them. Template switching supplied a universal primer site; unique molecular identifiers were carried on the cDNA. Each CDR3 protein is one row after TCRdb ran MiXCR on the 5' RACE reads. The sample has about 210,000 distinct CDR3 sequences, roughly 10% seen once. This chain links TRBV4-1 with TRBJ2-6; D uncertain. The specimen was memory (CD45RO+) T cells sorted from blood. This TCR was sampled from a woman aged 18-29 years in good health. The CDR3 DNA reads TGCGCCAGCAGCCAAGTAGTGGCCAACGTCCTGACTTTC. As protein: CASSQVVANVLTF.